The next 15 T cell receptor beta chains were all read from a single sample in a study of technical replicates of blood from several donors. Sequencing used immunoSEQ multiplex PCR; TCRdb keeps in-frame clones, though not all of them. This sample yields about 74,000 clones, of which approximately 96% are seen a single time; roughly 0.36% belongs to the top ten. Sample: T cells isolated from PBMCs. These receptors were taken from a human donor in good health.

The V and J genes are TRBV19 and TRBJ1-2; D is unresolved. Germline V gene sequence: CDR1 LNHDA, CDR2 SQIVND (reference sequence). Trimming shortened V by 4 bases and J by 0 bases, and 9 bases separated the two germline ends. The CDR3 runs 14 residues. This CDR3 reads CASSKARANYGYTF. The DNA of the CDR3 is TGTGCCAGTAGTAAAGCACGAGCTAACTATGGCTACACCTTC.

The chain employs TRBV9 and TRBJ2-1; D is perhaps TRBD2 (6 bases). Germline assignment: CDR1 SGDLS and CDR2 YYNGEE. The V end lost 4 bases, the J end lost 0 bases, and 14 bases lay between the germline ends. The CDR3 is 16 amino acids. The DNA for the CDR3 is TGTGCCAGCAGCCCTGGGACTCGGAGCTCCTACAATGAGCAGTTCTTC. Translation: CASSPGTRSSYNEQFF.

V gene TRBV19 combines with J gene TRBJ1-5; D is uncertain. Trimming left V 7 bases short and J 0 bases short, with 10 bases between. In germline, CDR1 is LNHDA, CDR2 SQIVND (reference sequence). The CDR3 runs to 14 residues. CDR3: CASKRALSNQPQHF. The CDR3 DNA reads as TGTGCCAGTAAGAGGGCCCTTAGCAATCAGCCCCAGCATTTT.

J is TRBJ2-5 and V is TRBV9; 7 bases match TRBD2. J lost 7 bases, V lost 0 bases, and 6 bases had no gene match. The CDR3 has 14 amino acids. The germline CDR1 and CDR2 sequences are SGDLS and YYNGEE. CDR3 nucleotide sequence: TGTGCCAGCAGCGTAGAACGGGAGGTCGTGACCCAGTACTTC. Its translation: CASSVEREVVTQYF. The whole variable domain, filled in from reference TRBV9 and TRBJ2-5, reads DSGVTQTPKHLITATGQRVTLRCSPRSGDLSVYWYQQSLDQGLQFLIQYYNGEERAKGNILERFSAQQFPDLHSELNLSSLELGDSALYFCASSVEREVVTQYFGPGTRLLVL.

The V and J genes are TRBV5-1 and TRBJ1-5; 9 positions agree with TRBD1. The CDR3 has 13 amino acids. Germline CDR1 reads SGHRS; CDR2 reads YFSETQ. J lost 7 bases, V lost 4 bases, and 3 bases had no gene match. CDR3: CASSRTGDQPQHF. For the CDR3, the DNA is TGCGCCAGCAGCCGGACAGGGGACCAGCCCCAGCATTTT. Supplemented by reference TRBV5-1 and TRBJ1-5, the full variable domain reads KAGVTQTPRYLIKTRGQQVTLSCSPISGHRSVSWYQQTPGQGLQFLFEYFSETQRNKGNFPGRFSGRQFSNSRSEMNVSTLELGDSALYLCASSRTGDQPQHFGDGTRLSIL.

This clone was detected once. For the CDR3, the DNA is TGTGCCAGTAGTATGGAGAGCCGCGGAATTGGCTCCTACAATGAGCAGTTCTTC. It translates to CASSMESRGIGSYNEQFF. This chain joins TRBV19 and TRBJ2-1; no clear D. The CDR3 has 18 residues. The V gene lost 3 bases and the J gene lost 0 bases, with 18 bases spanning the gap. Germline CDR1 LNHDA, CDR2 SQIVND (reference sequence). Looking up the rest from reference TRBV19 and TRBJ2-1 gives the full variable domain: DGGITQSPKYLFRKEGQNVTLSCEQNLNHDAMYWYRQDPGQGLRLIYYSQIVNDFQKGDIAEGYSVSREKKESFPLTVTSAQKNPTAFYLCASSMESRGIGSYNEQFFGPGTRLTVL.

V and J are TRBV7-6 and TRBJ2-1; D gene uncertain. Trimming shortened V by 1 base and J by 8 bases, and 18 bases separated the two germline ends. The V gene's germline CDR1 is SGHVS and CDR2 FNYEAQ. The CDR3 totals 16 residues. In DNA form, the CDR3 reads TGTGCCAGCAGCTTAGTTGGCACCGAACCATTCTATGAGCAGTTCTTC. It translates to CASSLVGTEPFYEQFF.

CDR3 nucleotides: TGCGCCAGCAGCTTGGGAGGGGGCGGCGGTCAGCCCCAGCATTTT. Its protein product is CASSLGGGGGQPQHF. This chain connects TRBV5-1 to TRBJ1-5; 7 nucleotides align to TRBD1. CDR3 length equals 15 residues. Germline CDR1 reads SGHRS; CDR2 reads YFSETQ. V was pared by 0 bases and J by 6 bases, with 6 bases of the junction left unmatched.

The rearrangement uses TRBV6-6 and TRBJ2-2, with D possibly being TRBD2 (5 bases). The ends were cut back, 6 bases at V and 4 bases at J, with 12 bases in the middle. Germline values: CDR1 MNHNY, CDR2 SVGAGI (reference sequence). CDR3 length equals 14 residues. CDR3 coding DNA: TGTGCCAGCAGCCCATCTGCGGGCACCGGGGAGCTGTTTTTT. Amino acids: CASSPSAGTGELFF.

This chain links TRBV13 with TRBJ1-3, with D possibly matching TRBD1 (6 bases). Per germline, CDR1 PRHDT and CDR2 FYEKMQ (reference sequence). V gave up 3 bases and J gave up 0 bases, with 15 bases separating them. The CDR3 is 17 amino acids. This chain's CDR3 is CASSLGGGTLSGNTIYF. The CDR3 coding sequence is TGTGCCAGCAGCTTGGGAGGGGGTACCCTCTCTGGAAACACCATATATTTT.

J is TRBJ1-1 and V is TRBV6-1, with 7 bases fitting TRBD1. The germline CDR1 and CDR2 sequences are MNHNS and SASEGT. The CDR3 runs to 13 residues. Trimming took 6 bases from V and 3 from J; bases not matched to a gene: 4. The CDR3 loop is CASSLGQHTEAFF. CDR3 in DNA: TGTGCCAGCAGCCTGGGACAGCACACTGAAGCTTTCTTT.

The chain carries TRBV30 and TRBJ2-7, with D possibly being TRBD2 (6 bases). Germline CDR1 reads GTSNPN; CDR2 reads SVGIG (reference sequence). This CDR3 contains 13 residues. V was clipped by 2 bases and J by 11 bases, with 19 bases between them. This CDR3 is CAWSHNAAGPKYF. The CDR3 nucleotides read TGTGCCTGGAGTCACAATGCAGCGGGTCCGAAGTACTTC.

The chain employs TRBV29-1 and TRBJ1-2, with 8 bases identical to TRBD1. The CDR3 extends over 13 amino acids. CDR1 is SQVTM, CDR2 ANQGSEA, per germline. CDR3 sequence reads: CKALDRENYGYTF. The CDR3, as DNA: TGCAAAGCCTTGGACAGGGAAAACTATGGCTACACCTTC. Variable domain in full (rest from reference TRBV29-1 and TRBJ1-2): SAVISQKPSRDICQRGTSLTIQCQVDSQVTMMFWYRQQPGQSLTLIATANQGSEATYESGFVIDKFPISRPNLTFSTLTVSNMSPEDSSIYLCKALDRENYGYTFGSGTRLTVV.

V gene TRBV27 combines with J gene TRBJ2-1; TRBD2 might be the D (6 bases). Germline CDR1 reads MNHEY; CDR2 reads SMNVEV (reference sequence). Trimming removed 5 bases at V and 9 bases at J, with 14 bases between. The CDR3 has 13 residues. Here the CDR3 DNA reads TGTGCCAGCAGTAAGACTAGTGGTACTGAGCAGTTCTTC. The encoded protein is CASSKTSGTEQFF.

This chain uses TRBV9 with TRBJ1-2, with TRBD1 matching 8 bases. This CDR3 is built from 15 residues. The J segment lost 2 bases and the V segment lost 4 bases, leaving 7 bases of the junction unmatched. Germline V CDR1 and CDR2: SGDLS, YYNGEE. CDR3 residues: CASSLGTGPNYGYTF. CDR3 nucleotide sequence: TGTGCCAGCAGCTTGGGGACAGGCCCGAACTATGGCTACACCTTC.